One and the same sample provided the 21 T cell receptor beta chains below, sequenced in a study of chemoradiotherapy in HPV16-positive cancers. Data came from immunoSEQ multiplex PCR; TCRdb stores just in-frame clones and leaves some out. The repertoire consists of about 4,900 clones, with roughly 95% occurring once and the leading ten covering roughly 3.1%. This sample comprised tumor tissue, obtained from a patient who underwent chemoradiotherapy. Every receptor here comes from a human donor with HPV-associated anogenital cancer.

The chain uses TRBV7-9 and TRBJ2-5; 7 nucleotides agree with TRBD2. V gave up 2 bases and J gave up 5 bases; unmatched junction bases: 2. CDR1 is SEHNR, CDR2 FQNEAQ, per germline (reference sequence). The CDR3 runs to 13 residues. The CDR3 protein is CASSLTSVETQYF. The CDR3 bases are TGTGCCAGCAGCTTAACTAGCGTTGAGACCCAGTACTTC. The full variable domain, rest sourced from reference TRBV7-9 and TRBJ2-5, is DTGVSQNPRHKITKRGQNVTFRCDPISEHNRLYWYRQTLGQGPEFLTYFQNEAQLEKSRLLSDRFSAERPKGSFSTLEIQRTEQGDSAMYLCASSLTSVETQYFGPGTRLLVL.

This clone was found a few times. The chain couples TRBV10-1 to TRBJ2-1; D may match TRBD1 or TRBD2 (5 bases each). CDR3 size: 13 residues. Germline CDR1 WNHNN, CDR2 SYGVQD (reference sequence). Trimming removed 8 bases at V and 2 bases at J, with 10 bases between. CDR3 amino acids: CASGDGTYNEQFF. In nucleotides, the CDR3 is TGCGCCAGCGGGGACGGTACCTACAATGAGCAGTTCTTC.

The CDR3 nucleotides read TGTGCCGGGCAGGCCGGGAACACCGGGGAGCTGTTTTTT. This translates into CAGQAGNTGELFF. The rearrangement links TRBV28 to TRBJ2-2; D not certain. This CDR3 has 13 residues. V lost 11 bases and J 1 base, leaving 11 bases between the germline ends. Germline lookup yields CDR1 MDHEN and CDR2 SYDVKM.

The chain employs TRBV7-2 and TRBJ2-7; 7 bases are a match to TRBD1. The CDR3 loop spans 14 amino acids. J gave up 4 bases and V 4 bases, and 7 bases lay outside the gene matches. The V gene's germline CDR1 is SGHTA and CDR2 FQGNSA. CDR3 nucleotides: TGTGCCAGCAGCTCCGGGACAGTGACGTACGAGCAGTACTTC. Protein: CASSSGTVTYEQYF. Full variable domain (remainder filled in from reference TRBV7-2 and TRBJ2-7): GAGVSQSPSNKVTEKGKDVELRCDPISGHTALYWYRQSLGQGLEFLIYFQGNSAPDKSGLPSDRFSAERTGGSVSTLTIQRTQQEDSAVYLCASSSGTVTYEQYFGPGTRLTVT.

The chain couples TRBV5-1 to TRBJ2-7; 7 nucleotides match TRBD2. Losses at the gene ends were 3 bases for V and 6 bases for J; bases not matched to a gene: 6. This CDR3 has 13 residues. Germline assignment: CDR1 SGHRS and CDR2 YFSETQ. CDR3 nucleotides: TGCGCCAGCAGCTGGGGAGGGTGGGGCGAGCAGTACTTC. Encoded protein: CASSWGGWGEQYF. The full variable domain, with the rest looked up from reference TRBV5-1 and TRBJ2-7, is KAGVTQTPRYLIKTRGQQVTLSCSPISGHRSVSWYQQTPGQGLQFLFEYFSETQRNKGNFPGRFSGRQFSNSRSEMNVSTLELGDSALYLCASSWGGWGEQYFGPGTRLTVT.

This clone has only one observation. CDR3 region: CASREGIYGYTF. CDR3 DNA sequence: TGTGCCAGCAGAGAGGGGATCTATGGCTACACCTTC. This chain uses TRBV28 with TRBJ1-2; D perhaps matches TRBD1 (5 bases). CDR1 is MDHEN, CDR2 SYDVKM, per germline. V was pared by 6 bases and J by 4 bases, with 9 bases between. The CDR3 covers 12 residues.

V gene TRBV6-5 combines with J gene TRBJ1-2, with a tentative D call TRBD1 (5 bases). V was clipped by 6 bases and J by 6 bases, with 14 bases between them. Germline CDR1 and CDR2: MNHEY and SVGAGI. This CDR3 region has 13 residues. The CDR3 sequence: CASSRDLSNGYTF. CDR3 in DNA: TGTGCCAGCAGCCGGGACTTATCAAATGGCTACACCTTC.

The V call is TRBV10-2, the J call TRBJ2-3, with D possibly TRBD2 on 7 matching bases. CDR3 size: 18 residues. V was cut by 2 bases and J by 1 base, with 19 bases left in between. Looked up from germline, CDR1 is WSHSY and CDR2 is SAAADI. The CDR3 spells CASSEGRGGFLGTDTQYF. As DNA, the CDR3 is TGCGCCAGCAGTGAGGGGAGGGGGGGCTTTTTGGGCACAGATACGCAGTATTTT.

This chain uses TRBV7-9 with TRBJ1-1; D possibly corresponds to TRBD1 (6 bases). V lost 2 bases to trimming and J lost 11 bases, with 15 bases between them. Per the germline V gene, CDR1 is SEHNR and CDR2 is FQNEAQ (reference sequence). This CDR3 comprises 13 residues. The CDR3 DNA is TGTGCCAGCAGCTTAAGCAGGGGAGATGTGGCTTTCTTT. It translates to CASSLSRGDVAFF.

This chain uses TRBV7-9 with TRBJ1-1, with 7 positions matching TRBD1. Germline V CDR1 and CDR2: SEHNR, FQNEAQ (reference sequence). J was trimmed by 5 bases and V by 5 bases; bases with no gene match: 8. This CDR3 comprises 14 residues. The CDR3 coding sequence is TGTGCCAGCAGCGCAACGGACAGGCGTACTGAAGCTTTCTTT. This sequence encodes CASSATDRRTEAFF.

The V and J genes are TRBV11-3 and TRBJ1-4; D may be TRBD1 (5 bases). This CDR3 has 15 residues. V was shortened by 1 base and J by 3 bases, with 9 bases between the two germline ends. Germline CDR1 SGHNT, CDR2 YENEEA. The CDR3 coding sequence is TGTGCCAGCAGCTTAGGGGGCAGATCTAATGAAAAACTGTTTTTT. Encoded protein: CASSLGGRSNEKLFF.

The chain has TRBV30 and TRBJ2-3; D is possibly TRBD2 (5 bases). V lost 8 bases and J lost 2, with 8 bases in between. The CDR3 is 11 residues long. Germline V gene lookup returns CDR1 GTSNPN and CDR2 SVGIG (reference sequence). CDR3 in amino acids: CARGLTDTQYF. Here the CDR3 DNA reads TGTGCCAGAGGACTCACAGATACGCAGTATTTT.

V usage is TRBV18 and J usage is TRBJ1-1; tentatively, D is TRBD1 (6 bases). The CDR3 totals 14 residues. V lost 2 bases to trimming and J lost 1 base, with 8 bases between them. Germline V lookup: CDR1 KGHSH, CDR2 LQKENI. The CDR3 protein is CASSPGQQNTEAFF. CDR3 bases: TGTGCCAGCTCACCAGGACAGCAGAACACTGAAGCTTTCTTT. Looking up the rest from reference TRBV18 and TRBJ1-1 gives the full variable domain: NAGVMQNPRHLVRRRGQEARLRCSPMKGHSHVYWYRQLPEEGLKFMVYLQKENIIDESGMPKERFSAEFPKEGPSILRIQQVVRGDSAAYFCASSPGQQNTEAFFGQGTRLTVV.

The chain carries TRBV5-6 and TRBJ2-1; 7 nucleotides match TRBD2. Germline V gives CDR1 SGHDT, CDR2 YYEEEE. Losses at the gene ends were 0 bases for V and 9 bases for J; bases not matched to a gene: 12. The CDR3 loop spans 16 amino acids. CDR3 sequence reads: CASSLALRTREVEQFF. For the CDR3, the DNA is TGTGCCAGCAGCTTGGCATTGCGGACTAGGGAGGTTGAGCAGTTCTTC.

The V and J genes are TRBV11-2 and TRBJ1-4; 9 positions agree with TRBD1. There are 15 residues in the CDR3. Unmatched junction bases numbered 7, after V lost 5 bases and J lost 6 bases. The germline V gene has CDR1 SGHAT and CDR2 FQNNGV. Written as DNA, the CDR3 is TGTGCCAGCAGCCTTTACGGGACAGGGTATGAAAAACTGTTTTTT. It translates to CASSLYGTGYEKLFF. Full variable domain (remainder filled in from reference TRBV11-2 and TRBJ1-4): EAGVAQSPRYKIIEKRQSVAFWCNPISGHATLYWYQQILGQGPKLLIQFQNNGVVDDSQLPKDRFSAERLKGVDSTLKIQPAKLEDSAVYLCASSLYGTGYEKLFFGSGTQLSVL.

This chain uses TRBV28 with TRBJ2-7; the D gene is possibly TRBD1 (6 bases). Germline V gene sequence: CDR1 MDHEN, CDR2 SYDVKM. This CDR3 region has 15 residues. V shed 4 bases and J shed 1 base, with 14 bases lying between them. The CDR3 DNA is TGTGCCAGCAGTTCACAGGGATTCTCTTCCTACGAGCAGTACTTC. Protein: CASSSQGFSSYEQYF.

This sequence joins TRBV7-6 and TRBJ1-6; D call uncertain. Trimming shortened V by 1 base and J by 5 bases, and 3 bases separated the two germline ends. The CDR3 covers 13 residues. Germline lookup yields CDR1 SGHVS and CDR2 FNYEAQ. CDR3 loop: CASSLGDNSPLHF. DNA of the CDR3: TGTGCCAGCAGCTTAGGCGATAATTCACCCCTCCACTTT.

CDR3 amino acids: CASFSVANTEAFF. The CDR3 region has the DNA TGTGCCAGCTTCAGCGTCGCGAACACTGAAGCTTTCTTT. The V call is TRBV28, the J call TRBJ1-1, with D unresolved. Germline V CDR1 and CDR2: MDHEN, SYDVKM. Trimming removed 8 bases at V and 1 base at J, with 11 bases between. The CDR3 is made up of 13 amino acids.

V is TRBV21-1 and J is TRBJ1-1. TRBV21-1 counts as a pseudogene. This CDR3 spans 13 amino acids. The CDR3: CASSSPENTEAFF. The CDR3 nucleotides read TGTGCCAGCTCCTCCCCGGAGAACACTGAAGCTTTCTTT.

The chain carries TRBV5-1 and TRBJ2-1, with D perhaps matching TRBD2 (5 bases). This CDR3 spans 15 amino acids. From germline, CDR1 is SGHRS and CDR2 YFSETQ. V was cut by 0 bases and J by 2 bases, with 9 bases left in between. As DNA, the CDR3 is TGCGCCAGCAGCTTGGATGTCGGGGCCTACAATGAGCAGTTCTTC. Protein: CASSLDVGAYNEQFF.

The chain links TRBV7-8 to TRBJ2-1, with 11 bases that match TRBD2. Germline V gives CDR1 SGHVS, CDR2 FQNEAQ. This CDR3 is built from 15 residues. V dropped 6 bases and J dropped 5; count of bases not matched to a gene: 6. CDR3 DNA: TGTGCCAGCAGGCCCGGGACTAGCGGCAACAATGAGCAGTTCTTC. Its translation is CASRPGTSGNNEQFF.